This TCR beta chain was captured by sequencing in a study of blood T cell repertoires in COVID-19 (TCRdb year 2020). About the full investigation: Collaborator samples came from the United States, Italy and Spain and covered acute and convalescent phases of COVID-19. The prospective study material was composed of cDNA or gDNA derived from T cells, B-cell-depleted T cells, or PBMCs. Subjects who had been exposed to COVID-19, were actively infected with it, or had recovered from it provided the deeply sampled blood TCRbeta repertoires that made up the dataset. Where available, HLA class I and class II types were taken from metadata supplied by the sample provider and were not determined by assay-based typing. The repertoires were released in a freely available public database meant as a resource for research on the immune response to SARS-CoV-2. Sample metadata almost always included a de-identified subject ID, COVID-19 status, age in years and sex. Samples came from the ongoing ImmuneRACE study (first 160 participants) plus 1,254 subjects from 6 global collaborators.

In the germline V gene, CDR1 corresponds to MDHEN and CDR2 to SYDVKM. Including the terminal cysteine and phenylalanine, the CDR3 comprises 12 residues. Only the CDR3 region is kept as DNA, spanning 36 bases read in frame from base 1. Broader findings and caveats from the paper: The quantity of clinical and demographic metadata differed by source and by participant and was supplied without curation.

TCRbeta CDR3 regions were amplified from genomic DNA using the immunoSEQ Assay, a bias-controlled multiplex PCR. The authors' analysis ran thus. The number of nucleated cells in each sample was estimated from the amplification of reference gene primers within the assay. To quantify the absolute abundance of each unique TCRbeta CDR3 rearrangement, sequence reads were collapsed and filtered. For each sample, productive Simpson clonality was calculated as the square root of Simpson's diversity index over productive rearrangements. This immuneACCESS table, as held by TCRdb, lists in-frame sequences with V and J called but not all clones. Of the missing ones, under half trace to an unresolved V gene in checked studies; the others have no known cause. V and J calls and clone size are given by that table; D and trimming were obtained from the DNA. This sample is represented by some 80,000 clones; about 83% of them were singletons. The ten largest clones add up to approximately 8.7% of the sample.

About this clone itself: Its antigen is still unknown. One junction end does not reproduce the germline sequence, and a read error may be involved.

Collaborating institutions collected whole blood in K2EDTA tubes following their own protocols. For TCRbeta analysis, collaborators shipped samples in one of three forms: frozen whole blood, isolated PBMCs, or DNA extracted from either of those sample types. The V gene is TRBV28 and the J gene is TRBJ2-1, with TRBD1 identical over 7 junction bases. Input material: peripheral blood. The receptor's source is a human donor in a cohort sampled during active COVID-19. The CDR3 sequence is CASSPRQGSVVF. The bases are TGTGCCAGCAGCCCTAGACAGGGTAGTGTGGTCTTC.